Each of the 21 T cell receptor beta chains below was sequenced from the same sample in a study of sequential checkpoint blockade in melanoma. Treatment given: randomized to nivolumab then ipilimumab (arm A) or the reverse (arm B). Profiled with immunoSEQ multiplex PCR; TCRdb holds only in-frame clones, not every one. The sample holds about 20,000 clones; about 80% are singletons and the top ten take around 40%. The input for sequencing was CD8+ T cells sorted from blood (inferred from file names), taken from a patient given nivolumab and ipilimumab in sequence. The receptors come from a human donor with melanoma.

The chain couples TRBV5-6 to TRBJ1-2; D call uncertain. V lost 4 bases to trimming and J lost 8 bases, with 12 bases between them. Germline V gives CDR1 SGHDT, CDR2 YYEEEE. The CDR3 has 12 amino acids. CDR3 region: CASSPSGLGYTF. CDR3 nucleotides: TGTGCCAGCAGCCCCAGCGGGCTGGGCTACACCTTC.

The chain links TRBV5-6 to TRBJ2-5; TRBD1 agrees at 10 bases. The end of the DNA aligns better with TRBJ2-7, so the J call may be wrong. Germline CDR1 reads SGHDT; CDR2 reads YYEEEE. The CDR3 loop spans 15 amino acids. CDR3 region: CASSLEGTGAHEQYF. The CDR3 DNA reads TGTGCCAGCAGCTTGGAGGGGACAGGGGCCCACGAGCAGTACTTC.

The chain employs TRBV27 and TRBJ1-2; D is perhaps TRBD1 (5 bases). Germline V gene lookup returns CDR1 MNHEY and CDR2 SMNVEV (reference sequence). V was trimmed by 7 bases and J by 0 bases, leaving 15 bases between them. The CDR3 runs to 15 residues. The CDR3: CASTPGQPTNYGYTF. The CDR3 bases are TGTGCCAGCACTCCAGGGCAGCCAACTAACTATGGCTACACCTTC.

The J gene is TRBJ2-6, the V gene TRBV19; no reliable D call. Germline values: CDR1 LNHDA, CDR2 SQIVND (reference sequence). Trimming removed 1 base at V and 0 bases at J, with 13 bases between. The CDR3 has 18 residues. The CDR3 DNA is TGTGCCAGTAGTATAGCGGCCGGGTCTCTCTCTGGGGCCAACGTCCTGACTTTC. Encoded protein: CASSIAAGSLSGANVLTF.

The chain employs TRBV28 and TRBJ1-5; 9 bases align to TRBD1. V dropped 2 bases and J dropped 6; count of bases not matched to a gene: 5. Germline V gene lookup returns CDR1 MDHEN and CDR2 SYDVKM. The CDR3 is 15 residues long. CDR3 amino acids: CASSLLQGAPQPQHF. CDR3 in DNA: TGTGCCAGCAGTTTACTACAGGGGGCGCCTCAGCCCCAGCATTTT.

This clone occurred once. This sequence joins TRBV27 and TRBJ1-1, with D maybe TRBD1 (5 bases). Trimming took 4 bases from V and 7 from J, leaving 25 bases between them. Per germline, CDR1 MNHEY and CDR2 SMNVEV (reference sequence). There are 17 residues in the CDR3. The CDR3 nucleotides are TGTGCCAGCAGTTCACATATACGTATACCGCGGGGGGATGAAGCTTTCTTT. Protein: CASSSHIRIPRGDEAFF.

Only one count was recorded for this clone. The chain combines TRBV27 with TRBJ1-4; 12 bases are shared with TRBD1. This CDR3 region has 16 residues. The V segment lost 10 bases and the J segment 4 bases; nucleotides outside the gene matches: 10. Germline assignment: CDR1 MNHEY and CDR2 SMNVEV (reference sequence). CDR3 DNA sequence: TGTGCCACCTCACCGGGACAGGGGGCTTTTAATGAAAAACTGTTTTTT. It yields the protein CATSPGQGAFNEKLFF.

CDR3 bases: TGTGCCAGCAGTTTGGGGCGGGAGCCAGATACGCAGTATTTT. Protein: CASSLGREPDTQYF. This rearrangement joins TRBV27 to TRBJ2-3, with 7 bases fitting TRBD2. CDR1 and CDR2 (germline): MNHEY, SMNVEV (reference sequence). With 3 bases clipped from V and 4 bases from J, the junction kept 4 bases outside the gene matches. The length of the CDR3 is 14 residues.

The chain couples TRBV14 to TRBJ2-7; 9 bases are shared with TRBD1. This CDR3 has 14 residues. After removal of 4 bases from V and 4 bases from J, the junction contained 5 bases not matched to a gene. The germline V gene has CDR1 SGHDN and CDR2 FVKESK. This CDR3 is CASSREGQGYEQYF. DNA for the CDR3: TGTGCCAGCAGCCGGGAGGGACAGGGTTACGAGCAGTACTTC.

This chain links TRBV5-1 with TRBJ2-7; maybe TRBD2 (6 bases). Germline assignment: CDR1 SGHRS and CDR2 YFSETQ. The CDR3 runs 16 residues. The V end was cut by 0 bases, the J end by 0 bases, with 13 bases between. The DNA of the CDR3 is TGCGCCAGCAGCTTGGATTACGGGACTTCCTCCTACGAGCAGTACTTC. This codes for CASSLDYGTSSYEQYF.

This chain links TRBV19 with TRBJ1-2; a weak D match, TRBD1 (5 bases). Germline-derived CDR1 and CDR2 are LNHDA and SQIVND (reference sequence). There are 13 residues in the CDR3. V was trimmed by 1 base and J by 6 bases, leaving 9 bases between them. The CDR3 coding sequence is TGTGCCAGTAGTATAGTGGCGGGGGATGGCTACACCTTC. It translates to CASSIVAGDGYTF.

The chain links TRBV19 to TRBJ2-7; 8 nucleotides line up with TRBD1. Per germline, CDR1 LNHDA and CDR2 SQIVND (reference sequence). CDR3 length: 16 amino acids. V lost 4 bases to trimming and J lost 1 base; unmatched junction nucleotides: 9. The CDR3 protein is CASSTRSTGGSYEQYF. The CDR3 DNA sequence: TGTGCCAGTAGTACACGGTCAACAGGGGGGTCCTACGAGCAGTACTTC.

This clone appeared a single time. This chain links TRBV28 with TRBJ2-7; 11 bases are shared with TRBD1. The CDR3 is 15 amino acids. Per germline, CDR1 MDHEN and CDR2 SYDVKM. The V gene end was trimmed by 3 bases and the J gene end by 5 bases; junction bases not matched to a gene: 6. The CDR3 nucleotides read TGTGCCAGCAGTTTCGGGACAGGGGGTGGCAACGAGCAGTACTTC. This codes for CASSFGTGGGNEQYF.

This clone was recorded a few times. The CDR3 loop reads CASSQSRANQPQHF. The CDR3, as DNA: TGTGCCAGCAGCCAATCCAGGGCAAATCAGCCCCAGCATTTT. J is TRBJ1-5 and V is TRBV16; perhaps TRBD1 as D (5 bases). Trimming took off 0 bases at V and 4 bases at J, with 7 bases between the two ends. The germline CDR1 and CDR2 sequences are KGHSY and FQNENV. The CDR3 runs 14 residues.

The V gene is TRBV30, the J gene TRBJ2-7, with 9 bases that match TRBD2. Germline V gives CDR1 GTSNPN, CDR2 SVGIG (reference sequence). Unmatched junction bases numbered 9, after V lost 0 bases and J lost 3 bases. This CDR3 contains 16 residues. The CDR3 protein is CAWSVGAGGPFYEQYF. The CDR3 DNA reads TGTGCCTGGAGTGTAGGGGCGGGAGGGCCCTTCTACGAGCAGTACTTC.

The chain has TRBV19 and TRBJ1-1; tentatively, D is TRBD1 (6 bases). The CDR3 runs 15 residues. With 5 bases removed from V and 1 base from J, the gap between germline ends came to 14 bases. Germline values: CDR1 LNHDA, CDR2 SQIVND (reference sequence). Written as DNA, the CDR3 is TGTGCCAGTAGTTCACCCGACAGGCCGAACACTGAAGCTTTCTTT. Its protein product is CASSSPDRPNTEAFF. Full variable domain (rest looked up from reference TRBV19 and TRBJ1-1): DGGITQSPKYLFRKEGQNVTLSCEQNLNHDAMYWYRQDPGQGLRLIYYSQIVNDFQKGDIAEGYSVSREKKESFPLTVTSAQKNPTAFYLCASSSPDRPNTEAFFGQGTRLTVV.

The gene calls are TRBV27 and TRBJ2-7; a weak D match, TRBD1 (5 bases). The germline gives CDR1 MNHEY, CDR2 SMNVEV (reference sequence). The V and J ends lost 3 bases and 3 bases respectively, with 9 bases between them. The CDR3 runs 13 residues. The CDR3 region is CASSLETDYEQYF. DNA of the CDR3: TGTGCCAGCAGTTTGGAGACAGACTACGAGCAGTACTTC.

The rearrangement links TRBV27 to TRBJ1-5; D ambiguous. The CDR3 sequence is 13 residues long. V lost 0 bases and J lost 7, with 7 bases in between. CDR1 is MNHEY, CDR2 SMNVEV, per germline (reference sequence). The CDR3 region is CASSLSTSQPQHF. CDR3 DNA: TGTGCCAGCAGTTTATCCACATCGCAGCCCCAGCATTTT.

The chain employs TRBV9 and TRBJ2-1; TRBD2 matches 11 bases. This CDR3 has 15 residues. Looked up from germline, CDR1 is SGDLS and CDR2 is YYNGEE. Unmatched junction bases numbered 1, after V lost 2 bases and J lost 3 bases. The CDR3 loop is CASSVGLADYNEQFF. The CDR3 coding sequence is TGTGCCAGCAGCGTGGGACTAGCGGACTACAATGAGCAGTTCTTC.

This chain joins TRBV4-1 and TRBJ2-7; perhaps TRBD2 as D (5 bases). The V end lost 1 base, the J end lost 6 bases, and 28 bases lay between the germline ends. The CDR3 sequence is 19 residues long. Germline lookup yields CDR1 MGHRA and CDR2 YSYEKL. DNA for the CDR3: TGCGCCAGCAGCCAAGTTTTCCCCGTTCCTCGCGGGCCTATTTCCGAGCAGTACTTC. Its translation: CASSQVFPVPRGPISEQYF.

This chain links TRBV5-6 with TRBJ2-7, with 11 bases that match TRBD2. Germline CDR1 and CDR2: SGHDT and YYEEEE. The CDR3 runs 16 residues. The J segment lost 0 bases and the V segment lost 3 bases, leaving 5 bases of the junction unmatched. CDR3 protein: CASSYGLAGPSYEQYF. DNA for the CDR3: TGTGCCAGCAGCTACGGACTAGCGGGCCCCTCCTACGAGCAGTACTTC. Together with reference TRBV5-6 and TRBJ2-7, the CDR3 gives the full variable domain: DAGVTQSPTHLIKTRGQQVTLRCSPKSGHDTVSWYQQALGQGPQFIFQYYEEEERQRGNFPDRFSGHQFPNYSSELNVNALLLGDSALYLCASSYGLAGPSYEQYFGPGTRLTVT.